This T cell receptor beta chain was profiled in a study of blood T cell repertoires in COVID-19. Data came from immunoSEQ multiplex PCR; TCRdb stores just in-frame clones and leaves some out. Of some 70,000 clones listed, 88% are singletons. Trimming pared 0 bases from V and 3 bases from J, leaving 12 bases between. Germline lookup yields CDR1 KGHSH and CDR2 LQKENI. The CDR3 is 15 amino acids. This clonotype was sampled from a human donor in a cohort sampled during active COVID-19. J is TRBJ2-7 and V is TRBV18; D gene ambiguous. The sequenced material came from peripheral blood. The DNA of the CDR3 is TGTGCCAGCTCACCACCAACCCTAAATAGCTACGAGCAGTACTTC. Translation gives CASSPPTLNSYEQYF.